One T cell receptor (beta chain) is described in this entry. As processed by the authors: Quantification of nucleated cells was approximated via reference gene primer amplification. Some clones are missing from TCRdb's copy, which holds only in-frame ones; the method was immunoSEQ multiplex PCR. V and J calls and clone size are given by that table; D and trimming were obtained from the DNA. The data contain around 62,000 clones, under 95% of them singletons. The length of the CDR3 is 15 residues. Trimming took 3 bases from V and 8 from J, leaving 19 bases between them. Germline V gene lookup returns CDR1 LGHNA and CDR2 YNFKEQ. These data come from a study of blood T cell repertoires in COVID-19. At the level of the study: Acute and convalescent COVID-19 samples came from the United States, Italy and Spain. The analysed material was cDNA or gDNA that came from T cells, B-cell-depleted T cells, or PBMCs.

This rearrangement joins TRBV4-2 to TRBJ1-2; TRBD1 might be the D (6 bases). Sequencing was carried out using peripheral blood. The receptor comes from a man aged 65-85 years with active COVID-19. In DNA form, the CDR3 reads TGTGCCAGCAGCCATGCCGACCGGGACACCTTCGGCTACACCTTC. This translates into CASSHADRDTFGYTF.